Listed below are T cell receptor beta chains from one sample, sequenced in a study of blood T cells in healthy people across ages. From the 5' RACE reads, TCRdb called clonotypes with MiXCR, one entry per CDR3 protein. The sample yields roughly 830,000 distinct CDR3 sequences, around 62% seen once. Sequenced input: blood. All receptors come from a man younger than 45 in good health. Both conserved end residues are part of each CDR3. The D gene is left open where the match is weak. Clone size, where shown, is once, few, many, or a class for clones that have expanded.

CDR3 protein | CDR3 DNA | CDR3 length | clone size | J gene | D gene | V gene
CASSEFERGFTDTQYF | TGTGCCAGCAGTGAATTTGAGCGGGGGTTCACAGATACGCAGTATTTT | 16 | . | TRBJ2-3 | TRBD2 | TRBV25-1
CASSPTGTGYGYTF | TGTGCCAGCAGCCCGACCGGGACAGGTTATGGCTACACCTTC | 14 | few | TRBJ1-2 | TRBD1 | TRBV6-6
CASSQWTGKADTQYF | TGCGCCAGCAGCCAATGGACAGGGAAAGCAGATACGCAGTATTTT | 15 | few | TRBJ2-3 | TRBD1 | TRBV4-3
CASSSRTGGNEQFF | TGTGCCAGCAGTTCCAGGACAGGGGGGAATGAGCAGTTCTTC | 14 | few | TRBJ2-1 | TRBD1 | TRBV6-6
CASSLGRMMETQYF | TGCGCCAGCAGCTTGGGCCGGATGATGGAGACCCAGTACTTC | 14 | once | TRBJ2-5 | . | TRBV5-1
CASSLAGVLLGTQYF | TGTGCCAGCAGTTTAGCAGGGGTCCTCTTGGGGACCCAGTACTTC | 15 | few | TRBJ2-5 | . | TRBV12-3/TRBV12-4
CASSQDWSGSYNEQFF | TGCGCCAGCAGCCAAGATTGGAGCGGGAGTTACAATGAGCAGTTCTTC | 16 | . | TRBJ2-1 | TRBD2 | TRBV4-3
CASSVGGGGAQNEQFF | TGTGCCAGCAGCGTAGGCGGCGGGGGGGCCCAGAATGAGCAGTTCTTC | 16 | . | TRBJ2-1 | TRBD2 | TRBV9
CAWSADKNQPQHF | TGTGCCTGGAGTGCGGACAAGAATCAGCCCCAGCATTTT | 13 | . | TRBJ1-5 | . | TRBV30
CASLGTGNNEQFF | TGTGCCAGCCTGGGGACAGGTAACAATGAGCAGTTCTTC | 13 | . | TRBJ2-1 | TRBD1 | TRBV6-5
CSVEVYGNTEAFF | TGCAGCGTTGAGGTGTACGGAAACACTGAAGCTTTCTTT | 13 | . | TRBJ1-1 | . | TRBV29-1